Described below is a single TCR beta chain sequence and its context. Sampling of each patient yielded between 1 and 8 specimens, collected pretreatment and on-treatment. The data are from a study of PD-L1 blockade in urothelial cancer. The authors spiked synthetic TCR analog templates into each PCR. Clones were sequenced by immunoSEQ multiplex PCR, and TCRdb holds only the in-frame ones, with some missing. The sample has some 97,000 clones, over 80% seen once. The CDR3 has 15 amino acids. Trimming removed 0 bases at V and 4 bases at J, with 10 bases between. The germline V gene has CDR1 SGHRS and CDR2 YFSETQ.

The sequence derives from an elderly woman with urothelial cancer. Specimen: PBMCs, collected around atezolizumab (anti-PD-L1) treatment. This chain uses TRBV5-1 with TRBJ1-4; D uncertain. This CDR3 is CASSLASGNNEKLFF. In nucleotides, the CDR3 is TGCGCCAGCAGCTTGGCCAGCGGTAATAATGAAAAACTGTTTTTT.